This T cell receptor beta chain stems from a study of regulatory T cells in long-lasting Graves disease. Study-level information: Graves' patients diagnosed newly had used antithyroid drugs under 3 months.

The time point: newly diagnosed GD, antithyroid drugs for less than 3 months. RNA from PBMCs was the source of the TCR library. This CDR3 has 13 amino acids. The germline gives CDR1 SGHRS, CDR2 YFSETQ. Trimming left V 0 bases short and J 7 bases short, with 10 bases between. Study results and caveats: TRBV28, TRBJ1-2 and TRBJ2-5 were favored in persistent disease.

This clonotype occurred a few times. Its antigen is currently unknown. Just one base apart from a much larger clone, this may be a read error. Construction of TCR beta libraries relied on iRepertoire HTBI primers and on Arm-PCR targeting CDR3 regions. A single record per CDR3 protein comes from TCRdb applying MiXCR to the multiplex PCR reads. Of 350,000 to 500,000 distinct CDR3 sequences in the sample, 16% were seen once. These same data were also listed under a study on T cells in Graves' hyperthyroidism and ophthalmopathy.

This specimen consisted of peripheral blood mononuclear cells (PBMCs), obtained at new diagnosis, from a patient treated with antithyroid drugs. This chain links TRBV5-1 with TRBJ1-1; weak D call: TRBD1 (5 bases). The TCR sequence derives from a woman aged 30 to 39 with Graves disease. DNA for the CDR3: TGCGCCAGCAGCTTGGCCAACAGGATTGAAGCTTTCTTT. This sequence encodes CASSLANRIEAFF. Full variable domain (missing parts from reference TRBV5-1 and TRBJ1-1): KAGVTQTPRYLIKTRGQQVTLSCSPISGHRSVSWYQQTPGQGLQFLFEYFSETQRNKGNFPGRFSGRQFSNSRSEMNVSTLELGDSALYLCASSLANRIEAFFGQGTRLTVV.